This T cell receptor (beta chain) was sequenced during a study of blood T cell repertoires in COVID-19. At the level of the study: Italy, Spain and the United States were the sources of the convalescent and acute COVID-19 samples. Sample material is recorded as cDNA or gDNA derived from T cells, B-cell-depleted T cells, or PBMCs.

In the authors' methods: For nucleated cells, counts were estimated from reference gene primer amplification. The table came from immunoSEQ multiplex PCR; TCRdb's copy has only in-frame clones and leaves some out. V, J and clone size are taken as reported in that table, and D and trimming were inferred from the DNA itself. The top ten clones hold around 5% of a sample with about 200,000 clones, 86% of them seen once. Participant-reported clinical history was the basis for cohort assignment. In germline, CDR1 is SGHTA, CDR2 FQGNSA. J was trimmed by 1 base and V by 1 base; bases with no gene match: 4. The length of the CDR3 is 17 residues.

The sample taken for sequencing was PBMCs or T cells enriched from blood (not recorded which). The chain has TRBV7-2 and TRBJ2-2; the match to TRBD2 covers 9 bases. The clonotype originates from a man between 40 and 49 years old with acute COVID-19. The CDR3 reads CASSLGLAAMNTGELFF. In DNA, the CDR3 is TGTGCCAGCAGCTTAGGACTAGCGGCCATGAACACCGGGGAGCTGTTTTTT.